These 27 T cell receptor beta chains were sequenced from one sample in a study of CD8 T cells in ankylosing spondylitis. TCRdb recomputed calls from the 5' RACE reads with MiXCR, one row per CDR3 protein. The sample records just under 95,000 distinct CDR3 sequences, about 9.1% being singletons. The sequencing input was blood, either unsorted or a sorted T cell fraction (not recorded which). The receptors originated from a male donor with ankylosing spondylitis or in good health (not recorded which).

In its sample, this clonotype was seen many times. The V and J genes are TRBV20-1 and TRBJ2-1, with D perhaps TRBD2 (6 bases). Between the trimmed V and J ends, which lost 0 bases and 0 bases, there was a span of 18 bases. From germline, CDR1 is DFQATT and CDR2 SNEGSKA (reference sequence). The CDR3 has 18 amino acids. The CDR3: CSAREPPGLPSSYNEQFF. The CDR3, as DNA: TGCAGTGCTAGAGAGCCCCCGGGACTTCCGAGCTCCTACAATGAGCAGTTCTTC.

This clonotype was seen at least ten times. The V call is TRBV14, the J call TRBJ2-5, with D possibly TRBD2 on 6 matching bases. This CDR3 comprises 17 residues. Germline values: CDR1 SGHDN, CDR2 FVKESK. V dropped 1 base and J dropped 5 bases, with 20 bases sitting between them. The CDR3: CASSQVNGRRGGETQYF. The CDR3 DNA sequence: TGTGCCAGCAGCCAAGTGAACGGTCGCCGAGGAGGGGAGACCCAGTACTTC.

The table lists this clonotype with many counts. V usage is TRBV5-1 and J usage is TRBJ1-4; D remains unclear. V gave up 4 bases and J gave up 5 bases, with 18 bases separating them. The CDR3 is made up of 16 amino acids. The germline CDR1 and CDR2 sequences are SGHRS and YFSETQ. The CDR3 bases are TGCGCCAGCAGCCTACCTTATACGGACCGGAATGAAAAACTGTTTTTT. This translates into CASSLPYTDRNEKLFF.

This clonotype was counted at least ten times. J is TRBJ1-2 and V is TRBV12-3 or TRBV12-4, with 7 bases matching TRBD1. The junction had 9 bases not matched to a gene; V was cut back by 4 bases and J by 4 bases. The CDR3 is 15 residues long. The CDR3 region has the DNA TGTGCCAGCAGTTCGCAAGTAGGGACAGTCTATGGCTACACCTTC. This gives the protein CASSSQVGTVYGYTF.

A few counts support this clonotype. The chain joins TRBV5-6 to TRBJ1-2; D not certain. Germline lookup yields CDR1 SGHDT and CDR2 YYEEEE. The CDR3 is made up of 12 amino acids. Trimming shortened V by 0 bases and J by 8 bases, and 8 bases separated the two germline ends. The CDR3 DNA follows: TGTGCCAGCAGCTTGGGACCCGAGGGCTACACCTTC. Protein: CASSLGPEGYTF.

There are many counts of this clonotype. The CDR3 DNA reads as TGCGCCAGCAGCTTGGCCGAGCGGGGGGGCCTTCGTTACAATGAGCAGTTCTTC. Its translation is CASSLAERGGLRYNEQFF. The chain joins TRBV5-1 to TRBJ2-1; 10 nucleotides line up with TRBD2. With V trimmed by 0 bases and J by 4 bases, 10 bases remained unmatched. Germline lookup yields CDR1 SGHRS and CDR2 YFSETQ. CDR3 length: 18 amino acids.

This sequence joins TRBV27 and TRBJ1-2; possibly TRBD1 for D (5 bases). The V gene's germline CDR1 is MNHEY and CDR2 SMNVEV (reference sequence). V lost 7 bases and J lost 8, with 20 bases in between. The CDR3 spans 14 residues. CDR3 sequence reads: CASTPTGQGRGYTF. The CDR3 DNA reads TGTGCCAGCACCCCCACAGGCCAGGGACGGGGCTACACCTTC.

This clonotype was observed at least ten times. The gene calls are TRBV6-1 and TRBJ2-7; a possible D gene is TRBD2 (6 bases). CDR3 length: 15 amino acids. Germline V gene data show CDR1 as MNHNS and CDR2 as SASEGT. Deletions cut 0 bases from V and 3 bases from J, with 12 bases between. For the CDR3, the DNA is TGTGCCAGCAGTGAAGCGTGGAGGGGTCTCTACGAGCAGTACTTC. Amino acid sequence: CASSEAWRGLYEQYF.

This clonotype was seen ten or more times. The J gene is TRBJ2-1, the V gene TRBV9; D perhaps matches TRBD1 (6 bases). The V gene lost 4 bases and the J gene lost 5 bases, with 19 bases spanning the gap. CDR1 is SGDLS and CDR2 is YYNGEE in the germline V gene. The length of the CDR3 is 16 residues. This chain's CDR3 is CASSTPTGHSDNEQFF. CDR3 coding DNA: TGTGCCAGCAGCACCCCCACGGGACACAGCGACAATGAGCAGTTCTTC.

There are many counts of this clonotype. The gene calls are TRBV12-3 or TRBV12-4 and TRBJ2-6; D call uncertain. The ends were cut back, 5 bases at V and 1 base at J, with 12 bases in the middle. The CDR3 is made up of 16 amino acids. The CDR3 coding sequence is TGTGCCAGCAGTCCCCCCCAGAATTCTGGGGCCAACGTCCTGACTTTC. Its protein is CASSPPQNSGANVLTF.

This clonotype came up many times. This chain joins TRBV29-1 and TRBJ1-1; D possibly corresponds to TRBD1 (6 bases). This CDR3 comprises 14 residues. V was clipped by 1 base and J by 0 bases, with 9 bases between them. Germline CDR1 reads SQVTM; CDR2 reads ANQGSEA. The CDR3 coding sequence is TGCAGCGTTGAAGGGACAGAGTTGAACACTGAAGCTTTCTTT. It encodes CSVEGTELNTEAFF.

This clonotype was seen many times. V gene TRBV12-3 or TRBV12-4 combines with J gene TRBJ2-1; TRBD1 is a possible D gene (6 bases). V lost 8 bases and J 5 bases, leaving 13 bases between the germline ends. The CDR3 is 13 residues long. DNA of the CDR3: TGTGCCAGCGGGTGGGGGCAGAACAATGAGCAGTTCTTC. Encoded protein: CASGWGQNNEQFF.

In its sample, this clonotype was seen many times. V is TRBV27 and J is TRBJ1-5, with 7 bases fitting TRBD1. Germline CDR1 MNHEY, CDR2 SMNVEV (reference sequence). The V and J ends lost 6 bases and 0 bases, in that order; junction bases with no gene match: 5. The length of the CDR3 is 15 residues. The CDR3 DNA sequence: TGTGCCAGCAGAATACAGGGGTATAGCAATCAGCCCCAGCATTTT. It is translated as CASRIQGYSNQPQHF.

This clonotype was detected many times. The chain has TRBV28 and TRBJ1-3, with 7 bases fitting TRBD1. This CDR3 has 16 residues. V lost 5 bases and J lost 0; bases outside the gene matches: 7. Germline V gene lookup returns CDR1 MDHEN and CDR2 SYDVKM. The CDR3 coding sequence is TGTGCCAGCAGTCCCCTGACAGGGTACTCTGGAAACACCATATATTTT. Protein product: CASSPLTGYSGNTIYF.

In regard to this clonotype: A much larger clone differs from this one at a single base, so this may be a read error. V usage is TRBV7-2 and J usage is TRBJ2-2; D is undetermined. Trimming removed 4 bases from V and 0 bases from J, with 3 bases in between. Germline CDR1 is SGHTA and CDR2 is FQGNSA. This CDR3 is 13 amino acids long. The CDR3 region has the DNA TGTGCCAGCAGCTCCTCGAACACCGGGGAGCTGTTTTTT. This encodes CASSSSNTGELFF. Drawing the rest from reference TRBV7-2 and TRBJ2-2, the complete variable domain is GAGVSQSPSNKVTEKGKDVELRCDPISGHTALYWYRQSLGQGLEFLIYFQGNSAPDKSGLPSDRFSAERTGGSVSTLTIQRTQQEDSAVYLCASSSSNTGELFFGEGSRLTVL.

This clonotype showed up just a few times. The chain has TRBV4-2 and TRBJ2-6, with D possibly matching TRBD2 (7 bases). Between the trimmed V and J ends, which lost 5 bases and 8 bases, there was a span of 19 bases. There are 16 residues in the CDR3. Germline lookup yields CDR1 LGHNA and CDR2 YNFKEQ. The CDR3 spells CASSMGGAGSTNVLTF. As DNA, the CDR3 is TGTGCCAGCAGCATGGGGGGGGCAGGAAGTACCAACGTCCTGACTTTC.

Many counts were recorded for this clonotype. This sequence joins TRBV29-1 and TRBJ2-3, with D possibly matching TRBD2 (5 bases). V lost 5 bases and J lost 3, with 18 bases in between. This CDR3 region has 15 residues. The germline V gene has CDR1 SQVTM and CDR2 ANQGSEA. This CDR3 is CSVRREGLRTDTQYF. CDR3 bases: TGCAGCGTTCGCAGAGAGGGTCTTCGAACAGATACGCAGTATTTT.

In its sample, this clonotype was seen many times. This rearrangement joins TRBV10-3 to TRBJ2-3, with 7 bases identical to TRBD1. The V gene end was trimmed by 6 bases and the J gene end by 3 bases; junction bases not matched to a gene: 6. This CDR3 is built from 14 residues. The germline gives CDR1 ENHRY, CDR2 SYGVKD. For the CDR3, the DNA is TGTGCCATCAGCGAGACAGGGCCTACAGATACGCAGTATTTT. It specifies CAISETGPTDTQYF.

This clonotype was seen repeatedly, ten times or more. In nucleotides, the CDR3 is TGTGCCAGCAGCTTAATTCCGGGATGTATGAGCAATCAGCCCCAGCATTTT. It specifies CASSLIPGCMSNQPQHF. The V and J genes are TRBV7-3 and TRBJ1-5; no clear D. Germline loops: CDR1 SGHTA, CDR2 FQGTGA. Trimming left V 1 base short and J 1 base short, with 14 bases between. The CDR3 runs 17 residues.

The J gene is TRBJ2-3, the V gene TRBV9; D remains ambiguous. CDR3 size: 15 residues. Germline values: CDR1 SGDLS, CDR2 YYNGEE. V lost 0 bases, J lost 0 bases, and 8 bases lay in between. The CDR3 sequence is CASSVVGLSTDTQYF. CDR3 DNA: TGTGCCAGCAGCGTAGTAGGCCTTAGCACAGATACGCAGTATTTT.

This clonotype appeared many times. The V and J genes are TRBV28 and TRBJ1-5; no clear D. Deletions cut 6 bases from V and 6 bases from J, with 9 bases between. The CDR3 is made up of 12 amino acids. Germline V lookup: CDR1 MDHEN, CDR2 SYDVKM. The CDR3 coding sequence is TGTGCCAGCAGCTTGACCGGTCAGCCCCAGCATTTT. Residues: CASSLTGQPQHF.

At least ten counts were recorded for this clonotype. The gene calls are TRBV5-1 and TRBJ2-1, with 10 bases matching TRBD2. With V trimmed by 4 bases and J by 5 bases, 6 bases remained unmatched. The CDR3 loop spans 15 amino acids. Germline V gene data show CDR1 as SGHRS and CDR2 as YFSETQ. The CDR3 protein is CASSIGTSENNEQFF. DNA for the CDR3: TGCGCCAGCAGCATCGGGACTAGCGAAAACAATGAGCAGTTCTTC.

The CDR3 loop is CASSPRGGSGEQYF. The CDR3 region has the DNA TGTGCCAGCTCACCAAGGGGCGGCTCGGGCGAGCAGTACTTC. The chain carries TRBV18 and TRBJ2-7; TRBD1 might be the D (5 bases). CDR3 length: 14 residues. CDR1 and CDR2 from the germline V gene are KGHSH and LQKENI. Trimming removed 2 bases from V and 6 bases from J, with 14 bases in between. The full variable domain, its missing parts supplied by reference TRBV18 and TRBJ2-7, is NAGVMQNPRHLVRRRGQEARLRCSPMKGHSHVYWYRQLPEEGLKFMVYLQKENIIDESGMPKERFSAEFPKEGPSILRIQQVVRGDSAAYFCASSPRGGSGEQYFGPGTRLTVT.

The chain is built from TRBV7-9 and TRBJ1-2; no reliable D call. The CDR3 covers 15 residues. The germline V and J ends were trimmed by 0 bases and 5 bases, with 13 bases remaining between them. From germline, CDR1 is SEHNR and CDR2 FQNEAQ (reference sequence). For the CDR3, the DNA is TGTGCCAGCAGCTTAGCTCTAACGAGGCGGTATGGCTACACCTTC. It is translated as CASSLALTRRYGYTF.

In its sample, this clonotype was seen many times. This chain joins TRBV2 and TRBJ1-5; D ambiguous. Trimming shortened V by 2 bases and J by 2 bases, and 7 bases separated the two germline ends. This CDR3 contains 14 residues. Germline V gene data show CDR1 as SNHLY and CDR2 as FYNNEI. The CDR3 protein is CASSERPGNQPQHF. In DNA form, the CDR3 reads TGTGCCAGCAGTGAACGGCCTGGCAATCAGCCCCAGCATTTT. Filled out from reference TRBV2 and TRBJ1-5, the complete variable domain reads EPEVTQTPSHQVTQMGQEVILRCVPISNHLYFYWYRQILGQKVEFLVSFYNNEISEKSEIFDDQFSVERPDGSNFTLKIRSTKLEDSAMYFCASSERPGNQPQHFGDGTRLSIL.

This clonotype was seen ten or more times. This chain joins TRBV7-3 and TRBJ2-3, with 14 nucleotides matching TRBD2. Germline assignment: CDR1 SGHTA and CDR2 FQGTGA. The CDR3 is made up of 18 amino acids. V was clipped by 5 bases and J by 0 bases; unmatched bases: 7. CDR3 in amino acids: CASSLGLAGASSTDTQYF. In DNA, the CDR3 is TGTGCCAGCAGCCTGGGACTAGCGGGGGCCTCTAGCACAGATACGCAGTATTTT.

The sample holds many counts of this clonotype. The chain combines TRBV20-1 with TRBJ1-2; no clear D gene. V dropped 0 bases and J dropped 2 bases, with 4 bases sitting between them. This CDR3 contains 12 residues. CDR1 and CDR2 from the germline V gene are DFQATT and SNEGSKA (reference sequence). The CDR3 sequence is CSARDSNYGYTF. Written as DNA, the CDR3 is TGCAGTGCTAGAGATTCCAACTATGGCTACACCTTC.